The 8 T cell receptor beta chains below were found in one sample sequenced in a study of pediatric ulcerative colitis. The rectum was sampled with one to two pinch biopsies at colonoscopy. TCRdb's table, derived via immunoSEQ multiplex PCR, lists solely in-frame clones and lacks some. The table has some 40,000 clones, roughly 70% seen once. The sequenced sample was gut tissue. All receptors derive from a boy aged 5-17 years with severe ulcerative colitis.

The DNA of the CDR3 is TGTGCCAGCGCGGGCGGGGGAGCCAAAAACATTCAGTACTTC. Encoded protein: CASAGGGAKNIQYF. The chain uses TRBV6-5 and TRBJ2-4; TRBD2 matches 7 bases. The CDR3 totals 14 residues. Germline lookup yields CDR1 MNHEY and CDR2 SVGAGI. The V and J ends lost 8 bases and 0 bases, in that order; junction bases with no gene match: 4.

The rearrangement joins TRBV2 to TRBJ2-2; TRBD1 matches at 8 bases. The CDR3 loop spans 19 amino acids. Losses at the gene ends were 6 bases for V and 4 bases for J; bases not matched to a gene: 19. Germline V gene data show CDR1 as SNHLY and CDR2 as FYNNEI. DNA for the CDR3: TGTGCCAGCAGCGAGAAGGGTCTCTACAGTGGACAGGGCACCGGGGAGCTGTTTTTT. Amino acids: CASSEKGLYSGQGTGELFF.

The chain employs TRBV5-1 and TRBJ2-3, with 11 nucleotides matching TRBD1. With 6 bases clipped from V and 5 bases from J, the junction kept 8 bases outside the gene matches. The CDR3 has 15 residues. Germline CDR1 and CDR2: SGHRS and YFSETQ. Here the CDR3 reads CASTLDRGQEDTQYF. In DNA form, the CDR3 reads TGCGCCAGCACCCTGGACAGGGGGCAGGAAGATACGCAGTATTTT.

The chain is built from TRBV6-1 and TRBJ1-5; D gene unclear. The V end was cut by 4 bases, the J end by 5 bases, with 9 bases between. Germline values: CDR1 MNHNS, CDR2 SASEGT. The CDR3 is 13 residues long. CDR3 in amino acids: CASSGREDQPQHF. The CDR3, as DNA: TGTGCCAGCAGTGGTCGAGAGGATCAGCCCCAGCATTTT.

J is TRBJ2-3 and V is TRBV2; D unclear. Germline V CDR1 and CDR2: SNHLY, FYNNEI. V gave up 4 bases and J gave up 1 base, with 9 bases separating them. The CDR3 has 14 amino acids. Written as DNA, the CDR3 is TGTGCCAGCAGTGTGGGCCTCGGCACAGATACGCAGTATTTT. Its translation: CASSVGLGTDTQYF.

In its sample, this clone was seen a few times. The rearrangement joins TRBV27 to TRBJ2-1, with 10 bases fitting TRBD1. Trimming took 6 bases from V and 7 from J; bases not matched to a gene: 9. Germline loops: CDR1 MNHEY, CDR2 SMNVEV (reference sequence). The CDR3 is made up of 15 amino acids. In DNA form, the CDR3 reads TGTGCCAGCAGAGGGGGGACAGGGGAGAGGAATGAGCAGTTCTTC. It codes for CASRGGTGERNEQFF.

V gene TRBV2 combines with J gene TRBJ2-7, with D hard to call. CDR3 length: 12 amino acids. V lost 4 bases and J 2 bases, leaving 6 bases between the germline ends. Germline CDR1 SNHLY, CDR2 FYNNEI. CDR3 DNA sequence: TGTGCCAGCAGTGGGGAAACCTACGAGCAGTACTTC. Its protein product is CASSGETYEQYF.

CDR3 sequence: CASSLLGQGNTEAFF. The CDR3 DNA follows: TGCGCCAGCAGCTTGCTGGGACAGGGGAACACTGAAGCTTTCTTT. This chain connects TRBV5-1 to TRBJ1-1; 9 positions agree with TRBD1. J lost 1 base, V lost 1 base, and 2 bases had no gene match. The CDR3 has 15 residues. The germline CDR1 and CDR2 sequences are SGHRS and YFSETQ.